This record covers a single T cell receptor (beta chain). The target antigen is unknown. Peripheral blood was drawn, roughly 10 milliliters per donor. Germline assignment: CDR1 MNHNS and CDR2 SASEGT. Trimming shortened V by 0 bases and J by 7 bases, and 25 bases separated the two germline ends. The length of the CDR3 is 20 residues. This specimen belongs to a study of blood T cells in healthy people across ages. Study-wide points: Diversity was higher, and naive CD4+ cells more numerous, in long-lived donors than in aged donors. Getting older went along with TCR beta diversity per million T cells dropping roughly linearly.

PCR was performed a second time for roughly 7 to 12 cycles using a sample-barcoded 5' primer and a J-beta primer mix. Researchers report that a template-switch adaptor with 12 random nucleotides tagged each cDNA molecule. MiXCR, run by TCRdb on the 5' RACE reads, gives a single entry per CDR3 protein. This sample carries about 1.4 million distinct CDR3 sequences, 55% to 75% of them seen once, and the ten largest clones take 6.7%. This TCR was recovered from a man aged 18 to 30 in good health. The chain joins TRBV6-1 to TRBJ1-6, with D perhaps matching TRBD1 (5 bases). Sequencing used blood. In DNA form, the CDR3 reads TGTGCCAGCAGTGAAGCAGTGATCGATGGGAGGGGATGGGGAAATTCACCCCTCCACTTT. This encodes CASSEAVIDGRGWGNSPLHF.